The 2 T cell receptor beta chains listed next were all sequenced from one sample in a study of blood T cell repertoires in COVID-19. The table came from immunoSEQ multiplex PCR; TCRdb's copy has only in-frame clones and leaves some out. The data show 110,000 or so clones, 75% to 90% seen once. Sample: peripheral blood. These receptors came from a woman aged 60-75 years with COVID-19, enrolled during active disease.

This clone was recorded once. This chain joins TRBV5-5 and TRBJ2-7, with 9 bases matching TRBD1. CDR3 length: 17 amino acids. With V trimmed by 0 bases and J by 6 bases, 13 bases remained unmatched. CDR1 is SGHKS and CDR2 is YYEKEE in the germline V gene (reference sequence). CDR3 protein: CASSLELGQGVLGEQYF. The CDR3 DNA follows: TGTGCCAGCAGCTTGGAGCTGGGACAGGGAGTCCTTGGCGAGCAGTACTTC.

In nucleotides, the CDR3 is TGTGCCAGCACGGACAGGGGACAGACCCAGTACTTC. Its translation is CASTDRGQTQYF. The chain links TRBV12-3 or TRBV12-4 to TRBJ2-5; 9 bases fit TRBD1. After removal of 7 bases from V and 6 bases from J, the junction contained 3 bases not matched to a gene. This CDR3 is 12 amino acids long.